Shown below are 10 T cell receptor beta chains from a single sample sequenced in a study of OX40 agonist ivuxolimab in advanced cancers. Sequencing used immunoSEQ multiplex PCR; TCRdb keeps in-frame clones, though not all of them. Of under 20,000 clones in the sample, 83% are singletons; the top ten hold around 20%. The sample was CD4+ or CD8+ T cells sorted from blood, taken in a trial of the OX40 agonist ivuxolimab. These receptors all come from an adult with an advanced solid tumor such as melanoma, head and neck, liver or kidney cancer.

The DNA of the CDR3 is TGTGCCAGCAGCGTAGCAGGACGGCAGTTCTTC. Amino acids: CASSVAGRQFF. The J gene is TRBJ2-1, the V gene TRBV9; D is unclear. Trimming took off 0 bases at V and 12 bases at J, with 7 bases between the two ends. Germline CDR1 and CDR2: SGDLS and YYNGEE. This CDR3 has 11 amino acids. The full variable domain, with the rest looked up from reference TRBV9 and TRBJ2-1, is DSGVTQTPKHLITATGQRVTLRCSPRSGDLSVYWYQQSLDQGLQFLIQYYNGEERAKGNILERFSAQQFPDLHSELNLSSLELGDSALYFCASSVAGRQFFGPGTRLTVL.

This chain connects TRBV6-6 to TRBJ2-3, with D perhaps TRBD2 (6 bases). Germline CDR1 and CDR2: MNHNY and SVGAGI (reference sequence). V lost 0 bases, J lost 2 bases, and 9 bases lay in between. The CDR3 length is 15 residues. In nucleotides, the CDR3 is TGTGCCAGCAGTTACTCTTCTAGCGTCACAGATACGCAGTATTTT. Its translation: CASSYSSSVTDTQYF.

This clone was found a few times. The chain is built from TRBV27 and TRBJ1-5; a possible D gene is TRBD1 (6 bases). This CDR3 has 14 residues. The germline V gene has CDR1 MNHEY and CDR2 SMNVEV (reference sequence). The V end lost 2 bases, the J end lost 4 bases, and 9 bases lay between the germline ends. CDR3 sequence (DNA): TGTGCCAGCAGTTTAGGGCAGGGGAATCAGCCCCAGCATTTT. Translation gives CASSLGQGNQPQHF.

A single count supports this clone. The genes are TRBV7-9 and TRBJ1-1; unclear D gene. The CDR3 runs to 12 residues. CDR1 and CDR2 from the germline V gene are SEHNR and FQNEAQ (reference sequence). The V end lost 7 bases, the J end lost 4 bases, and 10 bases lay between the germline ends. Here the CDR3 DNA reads TGTGCCAGCACCCTAGGAGGCACTGAAGCTTTCTTT. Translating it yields CASTLGGTEAFF.

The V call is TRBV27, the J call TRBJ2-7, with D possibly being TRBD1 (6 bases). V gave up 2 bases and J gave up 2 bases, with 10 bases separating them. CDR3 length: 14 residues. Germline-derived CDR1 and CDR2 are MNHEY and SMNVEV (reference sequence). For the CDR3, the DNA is TGTGCCAGCAGTTTAGGACAGATTCCCTACGAGCAGTACTTC. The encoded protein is CASSLGQIPYEQYF.

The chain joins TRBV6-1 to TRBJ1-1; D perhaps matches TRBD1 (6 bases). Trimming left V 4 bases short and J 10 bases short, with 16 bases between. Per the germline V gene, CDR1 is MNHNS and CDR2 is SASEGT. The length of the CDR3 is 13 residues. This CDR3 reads CASSGYRVIGAFF. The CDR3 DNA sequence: TGTGCCAGCAGTGGGTACAGGGTAATAGGAGCTTTCTTT.

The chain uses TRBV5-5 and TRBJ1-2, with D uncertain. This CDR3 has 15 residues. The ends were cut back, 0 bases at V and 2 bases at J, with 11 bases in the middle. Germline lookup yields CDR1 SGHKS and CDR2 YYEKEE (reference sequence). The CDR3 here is CASSLELIENYGYTF. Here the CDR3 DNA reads TGTGCCAGCAGCTTGGAACTAATAGAGAACTATGGCTACACCTTC.

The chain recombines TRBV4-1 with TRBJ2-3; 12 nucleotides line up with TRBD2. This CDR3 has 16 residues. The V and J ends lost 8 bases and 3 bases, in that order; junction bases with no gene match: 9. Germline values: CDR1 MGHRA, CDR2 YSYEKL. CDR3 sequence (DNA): TGCGCCAGCCGTCTACTAGCGGGGGGTCTGACAGATACGCAGTATTTT. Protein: CASRLLAGGLTDTQYF.

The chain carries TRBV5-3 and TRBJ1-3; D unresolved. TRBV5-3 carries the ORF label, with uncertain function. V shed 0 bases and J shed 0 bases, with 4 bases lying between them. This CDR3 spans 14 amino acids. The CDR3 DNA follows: TGTGCCAGAAGCTTGGGGAGCTCTGGAAACACCATATATTTT. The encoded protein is CARSLGSSGNTIYF.

Here the CDR3 reads CSVAGQGPLQFEQFF. The CDR3 DNA is TGCAGCGTCGCTGGACAGGGACCATTACAATTTGAGCAGTTCTTC. J is TRBJ2-1 and V is TRBV29-1; 8 bases map to TRBD1. The CDR3 has 15 amino acids. Germline CDR1 and CDR2: SQVTM and ANQGSEA. After removal of 6 bases from V and 9 bases from J, the junction contained 16 bases not matched to a gene.